Below are 28 T cell receptor beta chains sequenced from a single sample in a study of T cell repertoires in cytomegalovirus infection. TCRdb analysed the reads with MiXCR anew, one entry per CDR3 protein. Here the sample spans some 560,000 distinct CDR3 sequences, 40% being singletons. For these receptors, no antigen is known. Specimen: cultured PBMCs, collected from culture after CMV antigen stimulation. Source of these receptors: a human donor in good health (CMV status not recorded). Some clones in this sample may be carry-over from other donors' samples.

The gene calls are TRBV7-6 and TRBJ1-3; D unresolved. The V end lost 2 bases, the J end lost 0 bases, and 11 bases lay between the germline ends. This CDR3 has 16 residues. Germline values: CDR1 SGHVS, CDR2 FNYEAQ. In nucleotides, the CDR3 is TGTGCCAGCAGCTTATCCCGGGGAGACTCTGGAAACACCATATATTTT. Translation gives CASSLSRGDSGNTIYF.

In its sample, this clonotype was seen a few times. The chain carries TRBV12-3 or TRBV12-4 and TRBJ2-1, with D possibly being TRBD2 (6 bases). The length of the CDR3 is 15 residues. V dropped 2 bases and J dropped 7 bases, with 15 bases sitting between them. CDR3 in DNA: TGTGCCAGCAGTTTATGGGGGGATCGAAAAAATGAGCAGTTCTTC. The encoded protein is CASSLWGDRKNEQFF.

This clonotype occurred a few times. V and J are TRBV7-6 and TRBJ1-1, with D perhaps matching TRBD1 (5 bases). Germline CDR1 and CDR2: SGHVS and FNYEAQ. Trimming removed 1 base at V and 8 bases at J, with 11 bases between. This CDR3 has 13 residues. The DNA of the CDR3 is TGTGCCAGCAGCTTAGATGCAGGGTTAGAAGCTTTCTTT. Amino acid sequence: CASSLDAGLEAFF.

The chain has TRBV5-4 and TRBJ1-1; no firm D call. Germline V CDR1 and CDR2: SGHNT, YYREEE (reference sequence). The CDR3 runs to 14 residues. Deletions cut 4 bases from V and 5 bases from J, with 15 bases between. The CDR3: CASSLDGYATEAFF. DNA of the CDR3: TGTGCCAGCAGCCTCGATGGGTACGCGACTGAAGCTTTCTTT.

The chain employs TRBV6-1 and TRBJ2-5; D call uncertain. The CDR3 length is 14 residues. Trimming cost V 5 bases and J 0 bases, with 10 bases left between them. Germline V gene data show CDR1 as MNHNS and CDR2 as SASEGT. The DNA of the CDR3 is TGTGCCAGCAGTTACGAAACAGACCAAGAGACCCAGTACTTC. Amino acid sequence: CASSYETDQETQYF.

This clonotype has just one count. This rearrangement joins TRBV15 to TRBJ1-2; TRBD1 might be the D (6 bases). Trimming took off 0 bases at V and 0 bases at J, with 20 bases between the two ends. Germline V gene sequence: CDR1 LNHNV, CDR2 YYDKDF (reference sequence). The CDR3 is 19 residues long. The CDR3 DNA is TGTGCCACCAGCAGAGATCGGACAGCTTCCTTAAATCCTAACTATGGCTACACCTTC. The encoded protein is CATSRDRTASLNPNYGYTF.

This clonotype was seen only a few times. This chain connects TRBV7-8 to TRBJ2-2; no definite D call. Trimming removed 1 base at V and 5 bases at J, with 8 bases between. This CDR3 has 14 residues. The germline V gene has CDR1 SGHVS and CDR2 FQNEAQ. CDR3 in amino acids: CASSLGRSTGELFF. The DNA of the CDR3 is TGTGCCAGCAGCTTAGGCCGGTCGACCGGGGAGCTGTTTTTT.

The chain couples TRBV24-1 to TRBJ1-5; D not certain. Trimming took off 5 bases at V and 0 bases at J, with 16 bases between the two ends. The germline CDR1 and CDR2 sequences are KGHDR and SFDVKD. The CDR3 totals 17 residues. The CDR3, as DNA: TGTGCCACCAGTGCCTCGGGGAGGGATGGTAGCAATCAGCCCCAGCATTTT. The encoded protein is CATSASGRDGSNQPQHF.

This rearrangement joins TRBV20-1 to TRBJ2-7; D is unclear. Trimming took 3 bases from V and 5 from J, leaving 8 bases between them. The CDR3 is 11 amino acids. The germline gives CDR1 DFQATT, CDR2 SNEGSKA (reference sequence). Written as DNA, the CDR3 is TGCAGTGCTAGTCGCGACCACGAGCAGTACTTC. It encodes CSASRDHEQYF.

V gene TRBV7-2 combines with J gene TRBJ1-5; D might be TRBD1 (6 bases). This CDR3 has 15 residues. The V end lost 4 bases, the J end lost 3 bases, and 13 bases lay between the germline ends. Germline V CDR1 and CDR2: SGHTA, FQGNSA. In DNA, the CDR3 is TGTGCCAGCAGCTCCTATGGGGGCCCCAATCAGCCCCAGCATTTT. Encoded protein: CASSSYGGPNQPQHF.

This clonotype came up a few times. The J gene is TRBJ2-2, the V gene TRBV12-3 or TRBV12-4, with TRBD2 matching 7 bases. After removal of 4 bases from V and 7 bases from J, the junction contained 21 bases not matched to a gene. CDR3 size: 19 residues. The CDR3 nucleotides read TGTGCCAGCAGTTCGCGTCGGGTCGAGCGGGGCCCCTTAGTCGGGGAGCTGTTTTTT. Translated, it gives CASSSRRVERGPLVGELFF.

As for this clonotype: Likely a read error: the CDR3 ends without its conserved phenylalanine or tryptophan. This chain links TRBV6-1 with TRBJ2-1; TRBD2 agrees at 14 bases. Per the germline V gene, CDR1 is MNHNS and CDR2 is SASEGT. The junction had 10 bases not matched to a gene; V was cut back by 5 bases and J by 4 bases. This CDR3 region has 18 residues. The CDR3 reads CASSYEGTSGSFYNEQFS. The CDR3 DNA reads as TGTGCCAGCAGTTACGAAGGGACTAGCGGGAGTTTTTACAATGAGCAGTTCTCC.

The chain recombines TRBV12-3 or TRBV12-4 with TRBJ2-1, with TRBD2 matching 7 bases. V was clipped by 6 bases and J by 0 bases; unmatched bases: 5. CDR3 length equals 15 residues. CDR3 region: CASREAGNSYNEQFF. The CDR3, as DNA: TGTGCCAGCAGAGAAGCGGGGAACTCCTACAATGAGCAGTTCTTC.

This sequence joins TRBV2 and TRBJ2-1; D not resolved. Germline V gene data show CDR1 as SNHLY and CDR2 as FYNNEI. Trimming removed 4 bases at V and 2 bases at J, with 9 bases between. The CDR3 is 14 amino acids. The CDR3 DNA follows: TGTGCCAGCAGTGGGCTCAGGACCTACAATGAGCAGTTCTTC. Translated, it gives CASSGLRTYNEQFF.

The chain uses TRBV18 and TRBJ2-7; 8 bases map to TRBD2. This CDR3 contains 15 residues. Losses at the gene ends were 6 bases for V and 0 bases for J; bases not matched to a gene: 7. CDR1 is KGHSH, CDR2 LQKENI, per germline. CDR3 DNA sequence: TGTGCCAGCTCTCTTAGCGGGATCCTCTCCTACGAGCAGTACTTC. It specifies CASSLSGILSYEQYF.

The chain uses TRBV7-4 and TRBJ1-2; D might be TRBD1 (5 bases). There are 14 residues in the CDR3. Germline CDR1 and CDR2: SGHVT and SQSDAQ. The V end was cut by 3 bases, the J end by 2 bases, with 10 bases between. CDR3 amino acids: CASSFLQENYGYTF. In DNA, the CDR3 is TGTGCCAGCAGCTTTCTACAGGAAAACTATGGCTACACCTTC.

The chain carries TRBV7-2 and TRBJ2-7, with 7 bases that match TRBD2. This CDR3 is built from 15 residues. Per the germline V gene, CDR1 is SGHTA and CDR2 is FQGNSA. The trim removed 5 bases at V and 6 bases at J, leaving 13 bases unmatched. The CDR3 loop reads CASSPDPGGSGEQYF. The DNA of the CDR3 is TGTGCCAGCAGCCCGGACCCTGGCGGGAGCGGCGAGCAGTACTTC.

This clonotype was detected ten times or more. The chain carries TRBV7-2 and TRBJ2-1; 8 bases line up with TRBD2. Germline CDR1 reads SGHTA; CDR2 reads FQGNSA. Unmatched junction bases numbered 11, after V lost 6 bases and J lost 7 bases. This CDR3 contains 15 residues. The CDR3 region has the DNA TGTGCCAGCAGTGGTCGGAGCGGGGGTCAGAATGAGCAGTTCTTC. Its protein product is CASSGRSGGQNEQFF.

This chain uses TRBV12-3 or TRBV12-4 with TRBJ2-7; 11 nucleotides agree with TRBD2. This CDR3 is 15 amino acids long. With V trimmed by 3 bases and J by 3 bases, 4 bases remained unmatched. For the CDR3, the DNA is TGTGCCAGCAGTTTGGTCGGGACTAGCGGCTACGAGCAGTACTTC. It specifies CASSLVGTSGYEQYF.

In its sample, this clonotype was seen many times. The J gene is TRBJ2-3, the V gene TRBV7-2, with a possible D match to TRBD1 (6 bases). Germline CDR1 and CDR2: SGHTA and FQGNSA. V was pared by 8 bases and J by 0 bases, with 15 bases between. This CDR3 comprises 15 residues. CDR3 in DNA: TGTGCCAGCCGCCAACAGGGAATGAGCACAGATACGCAGTATTTT. Protein sequence: CASRQQGMSTDTQYF.

This clonotype turned up a few times. The chain is built from TRBV29-1 and TRBJ2-1, with 8 bases fitting TRBD1. Unmatched junction bases numbered 0, after V lost 5 bases and J lost 0 bases. The CDR3 consists of 13 residues. Germline CDR1 SQVTM, CDR2 ANQGSEA. The CDR3 loop reads CSVTGGSYNEQFF. CDR3 coding DNA: TGCAGCGTTACAGGGGGCTCCTACAATGAGCAGTTCTTC.

The V and J genes are TRBV5-4 and TRBJ1-2, with D perhaps matching TRBD1 (5 bases). V was shortened by 5 bases and J by 2 bases, with 7 bases between the two germline ends. The CDR3 is 12 residues long. Germline V lookup: CDR1 SGHNT, CDR2 YYREEE (reference sequence). The DNA for the CDR3 is TGTGCCAGCAGTGACAGAAACTATGGCTACACCTTC. The encoded protein is CASSDRNYGYTF.

This clonotype was seen a few times. This chain uses TRBV15 with TRBJ2-7, with TRBD1 matching 8 bases. Germline assignment: CDR1 LNHNV and CDR2 YYDKDF (reference sequence). The CDR3 covers 14 residues. The V and J ends lost 5 bases and 2 bases, in that order; junction bases with no gene match: 5. CDR3 DNA sequence: TGTGCCACCAGCCTGGGGACAGGAGCCTACGAGCAGTACTTC. This gives the protein CATSLGTGAYEQYF.

A few counts support this clonotype. The chain carries TRBV7-6 and TRBJ1-1; D is uncertain. The CDR3 is 10 residues long. Germline loops: CDR1 SGHVS, CDR2 FNYEAQ. Trimming removed 5 bases at V and 10 bases at J, with 8 bases between. The CDR3 loop is CASSQAGAFF. DNA for the CDR3: TGTGCCAGCAGCCAGGCAGGAGCTTTCTTT.

This clonotype was detected a few times. The rearrangement links TRBV7-2 to TRBJ2-2; no definite D call. Per germline, CDR1 SGHTA and CDR2 FQGNSA. Trimming removed 6 bases at V and 10 bases at J, with 21 bases between. This CDR3 is built from 15 residues. Here the CDR3 reads CASRRTDLRAQELFF. In DNA, the CDR3 is TGTGCCAGCAGGAGGACCGACCTCCGTGCCCAGGAGCTGTTTTTT. Full variable domain (rest looked up from reference TRBV7-2 and TRBJ2-2): GAGVSQSPSNKVTEKGKDVELRCDPISGHTALYWYRQSLGQGLEFLIYFQGNSAPDKSGLPSDRFSAERTGGSVSTLTIQRTQQEDSAVYLCASRRTDLRAQELFFGEGSRLTVL.

The chain employs TRBV20-1 and TRBJ2-5, with TRBD1 matching 9 bases. Trimming removed 6 bases from V and 3 bases from J; junction bases left unmatched: 11. CDR1 and CDR2 (germline): DFQATT, SNEGSKA (reference sequence). This CDR3 has 15 amino acids. As DNA, the CDR3 is TGCAGTGCCATACACGGGACAGGGCACAAAGAGACCCAGTACTTC. This sequence encodes CSAIHGTGHKETQYF.

This clonotype was picked up a small number of times. V usage is TRBV4-1 and J usage is TRBJ1-4; D is ambiguous. The germline V gene has CDR1 MGHRA and CDR2 YSYEKL. The CDR3 sequence is 15 residues long. V was pared by 4 bases and J by 4 bases, with 13 bases between. The CDR3 is CASSPGLSVNEKLFF. In DNA form, the CDR3 reads TGCGCCAGCAGCCCTGGACTGTCAGTTAATGAAAAACTGTTTTTT.

The chain carries TRBV7-9 and TRBJ2-3, with D possibly matching TRBD1 (6 bases). Trimming left V 3 bases short and J 2 bases short, with 15 bases between. From germline, CDR1 is SEHNR and CDR2 FQNEAQ (reference sequence). The CDR3 totals 16 residues. The CDR3 here is CASSFQGSAYTDTQYF. DNA of the CDR3: TGTGCCAGCAGCTTCCAGGGGTCGGCATACACAGATACGCAGTATTTT.